This passage covers 9 T cell receptor beta chains from one sample sequenced in a study of blood T cells in healthy people across ages. For the second PCR, which ran for 7 to 11 cycles, a sample-barcoded 5' primer and a J-beta primer mix were used. MiXCR, applied by TCRdb to the 5' RACE reads, yields one record per CDR3 protein. The sample lists hundreds of thousands of distinct CDR3 sequences; 58% were seen once. Sequenced input: blood. Source of these receptors: a man in his 60s in good health.

CDR3 nucleotide sequence: TGTGCCAGCAGTGTAGGTGGCTACACCTTC. Translated, it gives CASSVGGYTF. This chain uses TRBV2 with TRBJ1-2; D remains ambiguous. The V and J ends lost 4 bases and 7 bases respectively, with 4 bases between them. The CDR3 runs 10 residues. Germline V gene data show CDR1 as SNHLY and CDR2 as FYNNEI. Supplemented by reference TRBV2 and TRBJ1-2, the full variable domain reads EPEVTQTPSHQVTQMGQEVILRCVPISNHLYFYWYRQILGQKVEFLVSFYNNEISEKSEIFDDQFSVERPDGSNFTLKIRSTKLEDSAMYFCASSVGGYTFGSGTRLTVV.

The chain is built from TRBV28 and TRBJ2-5, with D possibly matching TRBD1 (6 bases). The germline V and J ends were trimmed by 3 bases and 6 bases, with 14 bases remaining between them. The CDR3 has 14 residues. Germline CDR1 MDHEN, CDR2 SYDVKM. DNA of the CDR3: TGTGCCAGCAGTTTTGTTTCAGGGGACCAGACCCAGTACTTC. Encoded protein: CASSFVSGDQTQYF.

The chain recombines TRBV5-1 with TRBJ2-7; TRBD1 matches 8 bases. From germline, CDR1 is SGHRS and CDR2 YFSETQ. The CDR3 length is 17 residues. V lost 0 bases and J lost 0; bases outside the gene matches: 8. In DNA, the CDR3 is TGCGCCAGCAGCTTGGAGGCAGGGGGCCACTACTCCTACGAGCAGTACTTC. This translates into CASSLEAGGHYSYEQYF.

This chain connects TRBV12-3 or TRBV12-4 to TRBJ2-5; 10 bases line up with TRBD1. This CDR3 contains 15 residues. J lost 4 bases, V lost 2 bases, and 4 bases had no gene match. The CDR3 loop is CASSLRRTGGETQYF. The CDR3 DNA is TGTGCCAGCAGTTTAAGGAGGACAGGGGGAGAGACCCAGTACTTC.

This clonotype was seen more than once but under ten times. This rearrangement joins TRBV4-2 to TRBJ2-4; 8 positions agree with TRBD2. Germline assignment: CDR1 LGHNA and CDR2 YNFKEQ. The CDR3 is 18 residues long. After removal of 4 bases from V and 5 bases from J, the junction contained 16 bases not matched to a gene. Here the CDR3 reads CASSPQTMGLDFQNIQYF. The CDR3 region has the DNA TGTGCCAGCAGCCCCCAAACCATGGGACTAGATTTCCAAAACATTCAGTACTTC.

The chain couples TRBV15 to TRBJ1-1; D unclear. The CDR3 loop spans 14 amino acids. Germline V lookup: CDR1 LNHNV, CDR2 YYDKDF (reference sequence). V lost 1 base and J 6 bases, leaving 12 bases between the germline ends. The CDR3 protein is CATSRVGYIPEAFF. The CDR3 DNA reads TGTGCCACCAGCAGAGTGGGATACATTCCTGAAGCTTTCTTT. Supplemented by reference TRBV15 and TRBJ1-1, the full variable domain reads DAMVIQNPRYQVTQFGKPVTLSCSQTLNHNVMYWYQQKSSQAPKLLFHYYDKDFNNEADTPDNFQSRRPNTSFCFLDIRSPGLGDTAMYLCATSRVGYIPEAFFGQGTRLTVV.

The CDR3 protein is CAIRDPTSGRTSNTGELFF. The CDR3 DNA reads TGTGCCATCAGGGATCCGACTAGCGGGCGCACCTCGAACACCGGGGAGCTGTTTTTT. The rearrangement uses TRBV10-3 and TRBJ2-2, with 10 bases aligning to TRBD2. In germline, CDR1 is ENHRY, CDR2 SYGVKD. The J segment lost 0 bases and the V segment lost 6 bases, leaving 13 bases of the junction unmatched. There are 19 residues in the CDR3.

The chain carries TRBV18 and TRBJ2-5; 9 nucleotides line up with TRBD1. V dropped 3 bases and J dropped 4; count of bases not matched to a gene: 6. This CDR3 comprises 15 residues. Germline CDR1 is KGHSH and CDR2 is LQKENI. The CDR3 nucleotides read TGTGCCAGCTCACCCACAGGGGGCGGAGGAGAGACCCAGTACTTC. It codes for CASSPTGGGGETQYF.

This clonotype occurred a few times. The chain employs TRBV5-1 and TRBJ1-4; the D gene is possibly TRBD1 (5 bases). The germline gives CDR1 SGHRS, CDR2 YFSETQ. The CDR3 is made up of 13 amino acids. V was pared by 3 bases and J by 6 bases, with 9 bases between. The CDR3: CASSSGTDEKLFF. The CDR3 nucleotides read TGCGCCAGCAGCTCCGGGACGGATGAAAAACTGTTTTTT.